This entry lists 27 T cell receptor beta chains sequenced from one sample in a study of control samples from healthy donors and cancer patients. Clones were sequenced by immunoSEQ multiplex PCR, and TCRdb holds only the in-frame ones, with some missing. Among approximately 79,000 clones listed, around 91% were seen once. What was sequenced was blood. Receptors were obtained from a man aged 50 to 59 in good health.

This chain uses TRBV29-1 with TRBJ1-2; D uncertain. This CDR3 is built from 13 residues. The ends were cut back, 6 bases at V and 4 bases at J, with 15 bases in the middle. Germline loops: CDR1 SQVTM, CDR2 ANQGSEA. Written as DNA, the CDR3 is TGCAGCGTCGGGGTCGGACTGTCCTATGGCTACACCTTC. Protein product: CSVGVGLSYGYTF.

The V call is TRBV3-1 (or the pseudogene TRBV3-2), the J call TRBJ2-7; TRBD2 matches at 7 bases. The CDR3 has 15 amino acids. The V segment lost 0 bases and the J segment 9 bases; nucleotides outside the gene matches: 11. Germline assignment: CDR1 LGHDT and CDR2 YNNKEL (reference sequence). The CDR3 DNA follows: TGTGCCAGCAGCCAAGAAACAAGCGGGGATACGGTGCAGTACTTC. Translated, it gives CASSQETSGDTVQYF.

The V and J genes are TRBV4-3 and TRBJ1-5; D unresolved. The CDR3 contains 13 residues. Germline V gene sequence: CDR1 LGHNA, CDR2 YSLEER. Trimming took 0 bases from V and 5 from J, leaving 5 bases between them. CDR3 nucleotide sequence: TGCGCCAGCAGCCAAGATGGCGATCAGCCCCAGCATTTT. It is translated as CASSQDGDQPQHF.

The DNA of the CDR3 is TGTGCCAGCAGTCCTCTAAACAGGGGAGGGGAGACCCAGTACTTC. It encodes CASSPLNRGGETQYF. The chain is built from TRBV27 and TRBJ2-5, with D possibly called TRBD1 or TRBD2 (7 bases each). This CDR3 is 15 amino acids long. The V gene's germline CDR1 is MNHEY and CDR2 SMNVEV (reference sequence). Trimming pared 5 bases from V and 5 bases from J, leaving 18 bases between.

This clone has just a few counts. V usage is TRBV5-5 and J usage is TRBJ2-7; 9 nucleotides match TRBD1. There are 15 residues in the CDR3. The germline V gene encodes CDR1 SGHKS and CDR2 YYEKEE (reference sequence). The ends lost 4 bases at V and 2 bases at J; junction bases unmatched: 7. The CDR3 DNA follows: TGTGCCAGCAGCAGACTCGGACAGGGGACCTACGAGCAGTACTTC. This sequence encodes CASSRLGQGTYEQYF.

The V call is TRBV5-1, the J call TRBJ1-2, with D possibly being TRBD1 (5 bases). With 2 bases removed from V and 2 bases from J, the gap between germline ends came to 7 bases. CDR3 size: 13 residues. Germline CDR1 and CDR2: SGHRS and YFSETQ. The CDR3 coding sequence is TGCGCCAGCAGCTTACAGGAGAACTATGGCTACACCTTC. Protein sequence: CASSLQENYGYTF.

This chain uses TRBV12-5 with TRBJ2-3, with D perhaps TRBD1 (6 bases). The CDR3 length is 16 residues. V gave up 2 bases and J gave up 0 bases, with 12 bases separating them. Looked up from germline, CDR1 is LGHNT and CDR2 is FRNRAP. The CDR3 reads CASGLMDSFSTDTQYF. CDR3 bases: TGTGCTAGTGGTTTGATGGACAGTTTTAGCACAGATACGCAGTATTTT. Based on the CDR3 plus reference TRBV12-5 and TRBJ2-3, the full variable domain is DARVTQTPRHKVTEMGQEVTMRCQPILGHNTVFWYRQTMMQGLELLAYFRNRAPLDDSGMPKDRFSAEMPDATLATLKIQPSEPRDSAVYFCASGLMDSFSTDTQYFGPGTRLTVL.

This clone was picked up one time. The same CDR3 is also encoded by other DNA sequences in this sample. In nucleotides, the CDR3 is TGTGCCAGCAGCCGCGGACAGGGCAATCAGCCCCAGCATTTT. This sequence encodes CASSRGQGNQPQHF. This rearrangement joins TRBV3-1 (or the pseudogene TRBV3-2) to TRBJ1-5, with 7 positions matching TRBD1. This CDR3 contains 14 residues. In germline, CDR1 is LGHDT, CDR2 YNNKEL (reference sequence). Trimming removed 4 bases from V and 2 bases from J; junction bases left unmatched: 2.

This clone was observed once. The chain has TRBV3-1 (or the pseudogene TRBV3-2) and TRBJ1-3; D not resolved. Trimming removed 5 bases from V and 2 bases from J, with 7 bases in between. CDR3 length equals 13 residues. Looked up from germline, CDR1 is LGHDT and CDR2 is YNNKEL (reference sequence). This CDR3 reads CASSSNPGNTIYF. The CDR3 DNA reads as TGTGCCAGCAGCTCAAATCCTGGAAACACCATATATTTT.

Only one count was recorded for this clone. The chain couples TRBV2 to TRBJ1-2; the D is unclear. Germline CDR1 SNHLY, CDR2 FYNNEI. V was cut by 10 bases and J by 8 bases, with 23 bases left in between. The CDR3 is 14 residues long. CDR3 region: CAIYPRVFQGGYTF. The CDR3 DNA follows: TGTGCCATTTACCCCCGGGTATTCCAAGGGGGCTACACCTTC.

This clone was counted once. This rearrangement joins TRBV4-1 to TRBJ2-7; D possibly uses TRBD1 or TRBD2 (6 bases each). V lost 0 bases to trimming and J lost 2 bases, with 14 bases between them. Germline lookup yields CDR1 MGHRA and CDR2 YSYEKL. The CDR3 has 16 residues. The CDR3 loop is CASSQDRGTGTYEQYF. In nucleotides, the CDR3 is TGCGCCAGCAGCCAAGATAGGGGGACTGGTACCTACGAGCAGTACTTC.

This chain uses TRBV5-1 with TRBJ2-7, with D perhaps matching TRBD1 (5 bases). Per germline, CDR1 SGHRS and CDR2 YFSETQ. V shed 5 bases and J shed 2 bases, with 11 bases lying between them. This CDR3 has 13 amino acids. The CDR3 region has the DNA TGCGCCAGCAGGGGGCAGAATACCTACGAGCAGTACTTC. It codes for CASRGQNTYEQYF.

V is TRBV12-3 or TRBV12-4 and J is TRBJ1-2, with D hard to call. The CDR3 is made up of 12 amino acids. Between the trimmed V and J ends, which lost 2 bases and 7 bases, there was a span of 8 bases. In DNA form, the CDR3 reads TGTGCCAGCAGTTTATGGGAGGGTGGCTACACCTTC. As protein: CASSLWEGGYTF.

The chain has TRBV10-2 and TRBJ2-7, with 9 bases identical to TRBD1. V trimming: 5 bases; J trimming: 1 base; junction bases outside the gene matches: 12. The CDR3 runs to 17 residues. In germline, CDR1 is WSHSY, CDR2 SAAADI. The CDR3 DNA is TGCGCCAGCAGTCCCACCCCGGGACAGGGCTTATCCTACGAGCAGTACTTC. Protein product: CASSPTPGQGLSYEQYF.

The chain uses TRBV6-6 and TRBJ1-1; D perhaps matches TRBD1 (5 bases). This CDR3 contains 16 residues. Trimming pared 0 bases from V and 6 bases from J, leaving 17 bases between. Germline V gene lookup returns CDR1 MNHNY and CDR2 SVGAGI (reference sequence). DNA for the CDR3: TGTGCCAGCAGTTACTCGACGGGGAGGCAGGGTCCTGAAGCTTTCTTT. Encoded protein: CASSYSTGRQGPEAFF.

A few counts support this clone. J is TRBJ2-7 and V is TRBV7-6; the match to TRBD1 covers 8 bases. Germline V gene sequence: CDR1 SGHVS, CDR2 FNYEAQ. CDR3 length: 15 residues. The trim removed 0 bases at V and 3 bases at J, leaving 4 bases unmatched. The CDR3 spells CASSLAYGTGYEQYF. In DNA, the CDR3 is TGTGCCAGCAGCTTAGCTTATGGGACAGGCTACGAGCAGTACTTC.

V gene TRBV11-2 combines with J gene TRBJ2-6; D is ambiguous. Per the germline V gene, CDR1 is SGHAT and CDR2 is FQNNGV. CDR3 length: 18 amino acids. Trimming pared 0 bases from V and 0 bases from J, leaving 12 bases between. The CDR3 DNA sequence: TGTGCCAGCAGCTTAGATGTAGGCGGAAGCTCTGGGGCCAACGTCCTGACTTTC. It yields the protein CASSLDVGGSSGANVLTF.

CDR3 protein: CSAGQGYEQFF. CDR3 nucleotides: TGCAGTGCTGGACAGGGCTATGAGCAGTTCTTC. This sequence joins TRBV20-1 and TRBJ2-1, with TRBD1 identical over 8 bases. CDR1 DFQATT and CDR2 SNEGSKA come from the germline V gene (reference sequence). The CDR3 extends over 11 amino acids. The trim removed 5 bases at V and 8 bases at J, leaving 2 bases unmatched.

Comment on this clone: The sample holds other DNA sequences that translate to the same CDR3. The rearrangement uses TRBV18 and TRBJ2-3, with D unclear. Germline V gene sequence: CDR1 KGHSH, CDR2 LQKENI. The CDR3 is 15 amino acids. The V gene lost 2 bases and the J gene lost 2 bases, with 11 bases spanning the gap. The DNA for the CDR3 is TGTGCCAGCTCACCATTCCGGCAGGACACAGATACGCAGTATTTT. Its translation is CASSPFRQDTDTQYF.

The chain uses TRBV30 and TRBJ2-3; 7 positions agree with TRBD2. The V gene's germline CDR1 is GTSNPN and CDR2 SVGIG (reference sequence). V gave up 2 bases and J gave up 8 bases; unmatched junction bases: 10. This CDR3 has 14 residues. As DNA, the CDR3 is TGTGCCTGGAGTCCAGAGCCGGGACTACGTACGCAGTATTTT. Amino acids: CAWSPEPGLRTQYF.

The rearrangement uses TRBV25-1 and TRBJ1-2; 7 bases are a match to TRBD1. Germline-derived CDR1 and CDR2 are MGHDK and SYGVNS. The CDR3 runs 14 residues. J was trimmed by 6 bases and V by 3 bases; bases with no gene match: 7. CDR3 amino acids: CASSEDTGVDGYTF. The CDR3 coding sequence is TGTGCCAGCAGTGAGGATACAGGGGTGGATGGCTACACCTTC.

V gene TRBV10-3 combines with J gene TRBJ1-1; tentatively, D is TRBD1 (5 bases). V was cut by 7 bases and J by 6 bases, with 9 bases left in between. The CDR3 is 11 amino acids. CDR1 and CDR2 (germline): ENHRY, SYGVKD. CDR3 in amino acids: CAITVGAEAFF. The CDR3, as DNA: TGTGCCATCACCGTGGGGGCTGAAGCTTTCTTT.

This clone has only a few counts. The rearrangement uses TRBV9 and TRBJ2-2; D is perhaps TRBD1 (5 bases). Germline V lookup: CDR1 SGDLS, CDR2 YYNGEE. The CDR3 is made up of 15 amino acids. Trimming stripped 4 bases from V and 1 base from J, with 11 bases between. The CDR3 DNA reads TGTGCCAGCAGCCGGAACAGGCAGAACACCGGGGAGCTGTTTTTT. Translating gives CASSRNRQNTGELFF.

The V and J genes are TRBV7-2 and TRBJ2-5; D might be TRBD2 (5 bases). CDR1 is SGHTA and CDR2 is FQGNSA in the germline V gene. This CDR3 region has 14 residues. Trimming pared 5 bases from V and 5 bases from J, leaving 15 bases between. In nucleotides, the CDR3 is TGTGCCAGCAGCCAAACTAGTCCTGGGGAGACCCAGTACTTC. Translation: CASSQTSPGETQYF.

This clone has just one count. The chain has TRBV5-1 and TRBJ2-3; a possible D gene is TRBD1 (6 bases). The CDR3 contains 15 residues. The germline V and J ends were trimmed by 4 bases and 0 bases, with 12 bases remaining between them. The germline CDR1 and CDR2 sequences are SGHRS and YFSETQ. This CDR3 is CASSPGQPSTDTQYF. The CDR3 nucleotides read TGCGCCAGCAGCCCTGGACAGCCTAGCACAGATACGCAGTATTTT.

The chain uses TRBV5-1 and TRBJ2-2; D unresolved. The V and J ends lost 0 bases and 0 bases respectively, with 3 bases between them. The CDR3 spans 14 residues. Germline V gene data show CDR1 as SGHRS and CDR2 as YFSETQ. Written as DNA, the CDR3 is TGCGCCAGCAGCTTGGCCTCGAACACCGGGGAGCTGTTTTTT. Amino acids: CASSLASNTGELFF. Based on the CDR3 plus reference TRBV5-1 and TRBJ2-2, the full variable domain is KAGVTQTPRYLIKTRGQQVTLSCSPISGHRSVSWYQQTPGQGLQFLFEYFSETQRNKGNFPGRFSGRQFSNSRSEMNVSTLELGDSALYLCASSLASNTGELFFGEGSRLTVL.

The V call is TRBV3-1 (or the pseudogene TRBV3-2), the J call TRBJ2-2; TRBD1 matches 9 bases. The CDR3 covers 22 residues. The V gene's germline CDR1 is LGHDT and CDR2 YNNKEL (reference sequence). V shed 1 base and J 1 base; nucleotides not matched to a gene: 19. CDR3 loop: CASSQVYQWNRGRPGNTGELFF. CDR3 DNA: TGTGCCAGCAGCCAAGTTTATCAGTGGAACAGGGGGCGCCCTGGGAACACCGGGGAGCTGTTTTTT.